These 9 T cell receptor beta chains came from one sample sequenced in a study of OX40 agonist ivuxolimab in advanced cancers. Sequenced by immunoSEQ multiplex PCR; TCRdb stores in-frame clones only, minus some. Of 95,000 to 150,000 clones detected, 85% to 95% appear once; the ten largest clones hold about 0.15%. Sample: CD4+ or CD8+ T cells sorted from blood, taken in a trial of the OX40 agonist ivuxolimab. The source of these receptors is an adult with an advanced solid tumor such as melanoma, head and neck, liver or kidney cancer.

The chain uses TRBV3-2 and TRBJ1-2. TRBV3-2 is reported as a pseudogene. The CDR3 has 9 residues. CDR3 residues: CAGVYGYTF. The DNA of the CDR3 is TGTGCTGGGGTCTATGGCTACACCTTC.

The rearrangement links TRBV19 to TRBJ2-2; tentatively, D is TRBD2 (6 bases). This CDR3 comprises 13 residues. Germline values: CDR1 LNHDA, CDR2 SQIVND (reference sequence). V lost 4 bases and J lost 7, with 10 bases in between. The CDR3 coding sequence is TGTGCCAGTAGTACGTATAGCGGCGGGGAGCTGTTTTTT. Translation gives CASSTYSGGELFF.

In this sample, this clone turned up once. The V call is TRBV28, the J call TRBJ1-1; perhaps TRBD1 as D (5 bases). Trimming cost V 7 bases and J 5 bases, with 11 bases left between them. The CDR3 sequence is 12 residues long. Germline V gene lookup returns CDR1 MDHEN and CDR2 SYDVKM. The CDR3 coding sequence is TGTGCCAGCATCGTTCGGGGGACTGAAGCTTTCTTT. It translates to CASIVRGTEAFF.

CDR3 bases: TGTGCCAGCAGCGTCGGGGGTCCAACTTCTGGAAACACCATATATTTT. Amino acids: CASSVGGPTSGNTIYF. This chain connects TRBV9 to TRBJ1-3; possible D gene TRBD1, 5 bases. The CDR3 contains 16 residues. The germline CDR1 and CDR2 sequences are SGDLS and YYNGEE. V was pared by 2 bases and J by 1 base, with 13 bases between.

This chain links TRBV11-3 with TRBJ1-1, with D hard to call. The V end was cut by 3 bases, the J end by 1 base, with 3 bases between. Per the germline V gene, CDR1 is SGHNT and CDR2 is YENEEA. This CDR3 is 12 amino acids long. CDR3 sequence: CASSFRNTEAFF. CDR3 DNA sequence: TGTGCCAGCAGCTTCCGGAACACTGAAGCTTTCTTT.

This clone was detected a few times. The chain links TRBV30 to TRBJ1-2; 9 bases line up with TRBD1. The CDR3 has 14 amino acids. Germline V gene data show CDR1 as GTSNPN and CDR2 as SVGIG (reference sequence). Trimming at V came to 2 bases and at J to 3 bases, leaving 4 bases not matched to a gene. CDR3 in amino acids: CAWSSRTGDYGYTF. The CDR3 region has the DNA TGTGCCTGGAGTTCCAGGACAGGGGACTATGGCTACACCTTC. The full variable domain, completed using reference TRBV30 and TRBJ1-2, is SQTIHQWPATLVQPVGSPLSLECTVEGTSNPNLYWYRQAAGRGLQLLFYSVGIGQISSEVPQNLSASRPQDRQFILSSKKLLLSDSGFYLCAWSSRTGDYGYTFGSGTRLTVV.

The CDR3 coding sequence is TGTGCCAGCAGCCCAGGTATGGGGGGTCAGCCCCAGCATTTT. Translated, it gives CASSPGMGGQPQHF. The gene calls are TRBV11-2 and TRBJ1-5; D perhaps matches TRBD1 (5 bases). There are 14 residues in the CDR3. V lost 5 bases, J lost 6 bases, and 14 bases lay in between. CDR1 is SGHAT and CDR2 is FQNNGV in the germline V gene.

The J gene is TRBJ2-2, the V gene TRBV5-1; D possibly corresponds to TRBD2 (6 bases). This CDR3 is 12 amino acids long. CDR1 is SGHRS, CDR2 YFSETQ, per germline. V lost 4 bases to trimming and J lost 10 bases, with 11 bases between them. CDR3 residues: CASSRTTEELFF. The CDR3 DNA is TGCGCCAGCAGCAGGACTACGGAGGAGCTGTTTTTT.

The V and J genes are TRBV7-9 and TRBJ2-1; TRBD2 might be the D (7 bases). The CDR3 sequence is 15 residues long. In germline, CDR1 is SEHNR, CDR2 FQNEAQ (reference sequence). The V gene lost 5 bases and the J gene lost 4 bases, with 15 bases spanning the gap. Here the CDR3 DNA reads TGTGCCAGCAGCCCGCGGAGCGGGACATACAATGAGCAGTTCTTC. Its protein product is CASSPRSGTYNEQFF.